These T cell receptor beta chains were read from a single sample in a study of blood T cells in healthy people across ages. TCRdb independently ran MiXCR on the 5' RACE reads; one entry per CDR3 protein. Of 700,000 or so distinct CDR3 sequences in the sample, 40% to 45% were seen once. Sequencing was carried out using blood. The receptors here all came from an elderly man in good health. CDR3s include the opening cysteine and the closing phenylalanine or tryptophan. The D gene is left open where the match is weak. Rows may omit the clone size; those that give it use once, few, many or a size class.

>TRBV3-1|-|-|TRBJ2-5|11
CASSQAVTQYF
TGTGCCAGCAGCCAGGCAGTGACCCAGTACTTC
>TRBV5-1|-|TRBD1|TRBJ2-7|16
CASMRRPGQGGSEQYF
TGCGCCAGCATGAGAAGACCGGGACAGGGAGGAAGCGAGCAGTACTTC
>TRBV3-1|-|TRBD1|TRBJ1-4|16
CASSQVTGTGDEKLFF
TGTGCCAGCAGCCAAGTTACCGGGACAGGGGATGAAAAACTGTTTTTT
>TRBV16|-|-|TRBJ1-3|12
CASGQSVNTIYF
TGTGCCAGCGGCCAATCGGTAAACACCATATATTTT
>TRBV24-1|few|TRBD1|TRBJ2-1|14
CATLDRVGGNEQFF
TGTGCCACCTTGGACAGGGTAGGGGGCAATGAGCAGTTCTTC
>TRBV7-9|few|TRBD1|TRBJ2-5|14
CASRESGGGETQYF
TGTGCCAGCAGGGAGTCAGGGGGCGGTGAGACCCAGTACTTC
>TRBV7-6|few|TRBD2|TRBJ2-3|14
CASSVELAPYTQYF
TGTGCCAGCAGCGTAGAACTAGCGCCCTATACGCAGTATTTT
>TRBV4-2|-|-|TRBJ1-4|17
CASSQDPARGINEKLFF
TGTGCCAGCAGCCAAGATCCCGCCAGGGGAATTAATGAAAAACTGTTTTTT
>TRBV4-2|-|TRBD1|TRBJ1-2|14
CASSRAGGWEGYTF
TGTGCCAGCAGCCGAGCAGGGGGCTGGGAGGGCTACACCTTC
>TRBV15|-|TRBD1|TRBJ2-7|19
CATSRDLGYSGDRDYEQYF
TGTGCCACCAGCAGAGATTTAGGTTATTCAGGGGACAGAGACTACGAGCAGTACTTC
>TRBV7-2|many|-|TRBJ2-7|11
CASSLAFEQYF
TGTGCCAGCAGCTTAGCGTTCGAGCAGTACTTC
>TRBV10-3|-|-|TRBJ1-2|11
CATSKDYGYTF
TGTGCCACCTCCAAGGACTATGGCTACACCTTC
>TRBV6-2/TRBV6-3|few|-|TRBJ2-7|15
CASSYSLAQSYEQYF
TGTGCCAGCAGTTACTCGTTGGCGCAGTCCTACGAGCAGTACTTC
>TRBV6-2/TRBV6-3|many|TRBD2|TRBJ2-7|15
CASSLLAGGPNEQYF
TGTGCCAGCAGTCTACTAGCGGGAGGGCCGAACGAGCAGTACTTC
>TRBV30|-|-|TRBJ2-3|15
CAWSVRTLSTDTQYF
TGTGCCTGGAGTGTACGCACACTTAGCACAGATACGCAGTATTTT
>TRBV5-1|-|TRBD2|TRBJ2-5|13
CASRWGSGETQYF
TGCGCCAGCAGGTGGGGTAGCGGGGAGACCCAGTACTTC
>TRBV6-2/TRBV6-3|-|-|TRBJ2-7|15
CASSTWGLGSYEQYF
TGTGCCAGCAGCACCTGGGGGCTCGGATCCTACGAGCAGTACTTC
>TRBV20-1|few|-|TRBJ2-7|14
CSARDPSGTYEQYF
TGCAGTGCTAGAGATCCATCGGGAACCTACGAGCAGTACTTC
>TRBV7-2|many|TRBD1|TRBJ2-7|19
CASSLYSQRTGVGSYEQYF
TGTGCCAGCAGCTTATATAGCCAGAGGACAGGGGTCGGGTCCTACGAGCAGTACTTC
>TRBV20-1|-|-|TRBJ2-7|13
CSASSQVTYEQYF
TGCAGTGCTAGTTCACAGGTAACCTACGAGCAGTACTTC
>TRBV7-2|-|TRBD2|TRBJ2-7|15
CASSHGLAETYEQYF
TGTGCCAGCAGCCATGGCCTAGCGGAAACCTACGAGCAGTACTTC
>TRBV7-9|many|-|TRBJ2-5|15
CASSLGAGEQETQYF
TGTGCCAGCAGCCTAGGGGCGGGCGAGCAAGAGACCCAGTACTTC
>TRBV7-3|many|-|TRBJ2-7|13
CASSLRGYDEQYF
TGTGCCAGCAGCTTAAGGGGATATGACGAGCAGTACTTC
>TRBV29-1|-|-|TRBJ2-2|15
CSVEDQGELAGELFF
TGCAGCGTTGAAGATCAAGGGGAGCTCGCCGGGGAGCTGTTTTTT
>TRBV6-5|few|TRBD1|TRBJ1-4|14
CASRQGATNEKLFF
TGTGCCAGCAGACAGGGGGCGACTAATGAAAAACTGTTTTTT
>TRBV20-1|-|-|TRBJ1-1|12
CSARGGTAEAFF
TGCAGTGCTAGAGGCGGGACCGCTGAAGCTTTCTTT
>TRBV6-5|-|TRBD1|TRBJ2-7|14
CASSFKQGMYEQYF
TGTGCCAGCAGTTTTAAACAGGGGATGTACGAGCAGTACTTC
>TRBV11-2|many|-|TRBJ2-7|12
CASSAYSYEQYF
TGTGCCAGCAGCGCATACAGCTACGAGCAGTACTTC
>TRBV27|-|-|TRBJ2-7|13
CASRPWGRYEQYF
TGTGCCAGCAGACCCTGGGGCCGCTACGAGCAGTACTTC
>TRBV19|-|-|TRBJ2-1|15
CASSIVNRGGNEQFF
TGTGCCAGTAGTATAGTGAACAGGGGAGGTAATGAGCAGTTCTTC
>TRBV12-3/TRBV12-4|-|TRBD1|TRBJ1-1|12
CASSLGGGRAFF
TGTGCCAGCAGTTTAGGAGGGGGCAGAGCTTTCTTT
>TRBV20-1|once|-|TRBJ2-3|14
CSALTEIGADTQYF
TGCAGTGCTTTGACAGAAATCGGGGCGGATACGCAGTATTTT
>TRBV5-1|many|-|TRBJ2-3|15
CASSPGTARTDTQYF
TGCGCCAGCAGCCCCGGAACCGCCCGCACAGATACGCAGTATTTT
>TRBV5-6|-|TRBD1|TRBJ2-5|12
CASSQTGMTQYF
TGTGCCAGCAGCCAGACAGGGATGACCCAGTACTTC
>TRBV6-1|many|TRBD1|TRBJ2-7|14
CASSERDRANEQYF
TGTGCCAGCAGTGAAAGGGACAGGGCAAACGAGCAGTACTTC
>TRBV27|few|TRBD2|TRBJ2-5|17
CASSFWVRGRAAQTQYF
TGTGCCAGCAGTTTTTGGGTTCGGGGGAGGGCTGCCCAGACCCAGTACTTC
>TRBV30|few|-|TRBJ2-1|13
CAWTLSSYNEQFF
TGTGCCTGGACCCTGAGCTCCTACAATGAGCAGTTCTTC
>TRBV20-1|-|-|TRBJ2-5|12
CSASPTQETQYF
TGCAGTGCTAGTCCTACTCAAGAGACCCAGTACTTC
>TRBV20-1|-|TRBD2|TRBJ2-3|16
CSANGLAGGDRDTQYF
TGCAGTGCTAACGGACTAGCGGGTGGGGATAGGGATACGCAGTATTTT
>TRBV5-1|few|TRBD1|TRBJ2-6|18
CASSPGGTGNSGANVLTF
TGCGCCAGCTCCCCGGGTGGGACAGGGAACTCTGGGGCCAACGTCCTGACTTTC
>TRBV7-2|few|-|TRBJ2-1|16
CASSSYRLDSYNEQFF
TGTGCCAGCAGCTCGTATCGACTAGACAGTTACAATGAGCAGTTCTTC
>TRBV6-2/TRBV6-3|few|-|TRBJ2-1|15
CASSYLGQLQETQFF
TGTGCCAGCAGTTATCTAGGACAGCTCCAAGAGACCCAGTTCTTC
>TRBV20-1|-|-|TRBJ1-1|12
CSARRQATEAFF
TGCAGTGCTAGACGTCAGGCTACTGAAGCTTTCTTT
>TRBV20-1|many|-|TRBJ2-4|14
CSAVVPGDKNIQYF
TGCAGTGCCGTTGTCCCGGGGGACAAAAACATTCAGTACTTC
>TRBV20-1|few|-|TRBJ2-5|17
CSAGSGTATMWEETQYF
TGCAGTGCCGGCTCCGGGACGGCAACGATGTGGGAAGAGACCCAGTACTTC
>TRBV14|-|-|TRBJ2-5|14
CASSPDTVQETQYF
TGTGCCAGCAGCCCAGACACCGTCCAAGAGACCCAGTACTTC
>TRBV12-3/TRBV12-4|-|-|TRBJ2-3|18
CASSSPNGGQGFTDTQYF
TGTGCCAGCAGTTCACCCAACGGCGGGCAGGGTTTCACAGATACGCAGTATTTT
>TRBV7-9|few|-|TRBJ1-1|14
CASSYPGPNTEAFF
TGTGCCAGCAGCTACCCGGGACCGAACACTGAAGCTTTCTTT
>TRBV6-1|-|-|TRBJ1-6|16
CASTEGVVRAGSPLHF
TGTGCCAGCACGGAAGGAGTCGTTCGAGCTGGGTCACCCCTCCACTTT
>TRBV4-2|many|-|TRBJ2-7|15
CASSLVSGGLYEQYF
TGTGCCAGCAGCCTCGTCAGCGGAGGTCTCTACGAGCAGTACTTC
>TRBV20-1|few|TRBD1|TRBJ1-1|15
CSARGDRGLNTEAFF
TGCAGTGCCCGGGGTGACAGGGGGCTTAACACTGAAGCTTTCTTT
>TRBV7-9|-|-|TRBJ2-6|16
CASSSPVGRGANVLTF
TGTGCCAGCAGCTCGCCCGTTGGGAGAGGGGCCAACGTCCTGACTTTC
>TRBV12-3/TRBV12-4|few|-|TRBJ1-2|14
CASSFAAGYNGYTF
TGTGCCAGCAGTTTTGCGGCGGGGTATAATGGCTACACCTTC
>TRBV5-1|once|-|TRBJ1-4|14
CASSLAPGNEKLFF
TGCGCCAGCAGCTTGGCGCCCGGGAATGAAAAACTGTTTTTT